The TCR beta chain under discussion was sequenced for a study of cytomegalovirus exposure and HLA in healthy donors. On the study more broadly: Out of 398 genotyped donors, approximately 84% belonged to the Caucasian-associated ancestry cluster.

On this clone: Its antigen remains unidentified.

CDR1 is SGHKS and CDR2 is YYEKEE in the germline V gene (reference sequence). V shed 4 bases, J shed 8 bases, and the junction held 7 bases outside the gene matches. This CDR3 is built from 15 residues. Though nominally healthy at sampling, donors likely had unrecorded immune exposures. Primers: 60 Vbeta forward and 13 Jbeta reverse. Sequencing was performed with immunoSEQ multiplex PCR; in TCRdb, only in-frame clones are kept and a portion is missing. The data contain 99,000 or so clones, 76% of them seen just once; the ten biggest clones take up about 7.5%. The study, taken as a whole, reports: Being productive about 87% or about 30% of the time was typical of most TCR beta V segments in an earlier analysis. CMV serostatus was the sole immune exposure data available.

The clonotype was recovered from a man aged 35-49 years in good health and CMV-seropositive. This chain connects TRBV5-5 to TRBJ1-4; TRBD1 agrees at 11 bases. Material: PBMCs. CDR3 coding DNA: TGTGCCAGCAGCCTAGGGACAGGGGGTGTGGAAAAACTGTTTTTT. This codes for CASSLGTGGVEKLFF.